This passage covers 22 T cell receptor beta chains from one sample sequenced in a study of identical twins. One entry per CDR3 protein results from TCRdb running MiXCR on the 5' RACE reads. The sample yields approximately 500,000 distinct CDR3 sequences, roughly 15% seen once. The same sample was also used in a study of yellow fever vaccine responses in identical twins.

The sequencing sample was made of CD4+ T cells sorted from blood. These receptors originate from a woman aged 18-29 years in good health.

V is TRBV7-2 and J is TRBJ1-2, with D perhaps matching TRBD1 (5 bases). Trimming stripped 7 bases from V and 11 bases from J, with 17 bases between. Germline V gives CDR1 SGHTA, CDR2 FQGNSA. This CDR3 is built from 12 residues. The CDR3 protein is CASNSLGGGYTF. In nucleotides, the CDR3 is TGTGCCAGCAACTCATTGGGGGGAGGTTACACCTTC.

This clonotype appeared a few times. The chain employs TRBV6-5 and TRBJ1-5; D remains unclear. Looked up from germline, CDR1 is MNHEY and CDR2 is SVGAGI. V was shortened by 2 bases and J by 5 bases, with 7 bases between the two germline ends. CDR3 length: 13 amino acids. CDR3 loop: CASSYGQHQPQHF. CDR3 nucleotides: TGTGCCAGCAGTTACGGGCAGCATCAGCCCCAGCATTTT.

This clonotype was found a few times. The chain has TRBV29-1 and TRBJ2-7, with D uncertain. Germline-derived CDR1 and CDR2 are SQVTM and ANQGSEA. V lost 8 bases and J lost 3, with 11 bases in between. This CDR3 region has 11 residues. The CDR3 loop is CSILRNYEQYF. For the CDR3, the DNA is TGCAGCATTCTTAGGAACTACGAGCAGTACTTC.

At least ten counts were recorded for this clonotype. The J gene is TRBJ2-7, the V gene TRBV12-3 or TRBV12-4; perhaps TRBD1 as D (6 bases). Trimming shortened V by 5 bases and J by 4 bases, and 15 bases separated the two germline ends. This CDR3 region has 14 residues. Here the CDR3 DNA reads TGTGCCAGCAGTCAACAGGGTGTCGGGTACGAGCAGTACTTC. Its translation: CASSQQGVGYEQYF.

This chain uses TRBV20-1 with TRBJ1-6; no firm D call. The CDR3 has 15 amino acids. Germline assignment: CDR1 DFQATT and CDR2 SNEGSKA (reference sequence). V lost 2 bases, J lost 4 bases, and 12 bases lay in between. The CDR3 sequence: CSARTTEGYNSPLHF. CDR3 DNA sequence: TGCAGTGCTAGAACAACAGAAGGGTATAATTCACCCCTCCACTTT.

The chain is built from TRBV12-3 or TRBV12-4 and TRBJ2-5, with D maybe TRBD2 (6 bases). V was clipped by 3 bases and J by 1 base, with 12 bases between them. This CDR3 has 15 residues. CDR3 DNA: TGTGCCAGCAGTTTGAGGGCGGGGACCCAAGAGACCCAGTACTTC. It is translated as CASSLRAGTQETQYF.

In its sample, this clonotype was seen a few times. The CDR3 here is CSAPGQGAGGYTF. The CDR3 DNA is TGCAGTGCCCCGGGACAGGGGGCAGGTGGCTACACCTTC. This chain connects TRBV20-1 to TRBJ1-2; the match to TRBD1 covers 12 bases. Germline assignment: CDR1 DFQATT and CDR2 SNEGSKA (reference sequence). The CDR3 runs 13 residues. The V segment lost 6 bases and the J segment 7 bases; nucleotides outside the gene matches: 6.

This clonotype was recorded a few times. This CDR3 is CASSLVSLIPNTEAFF. The DNA for the CDR3 is TGTGCCAGCAGCTTAGTTTCTTTGATCCCAAACACTGAAGCTTTCTTT. The chain joins TRBV7-2 to TRBJ1-1; D is uncertain. Germline V lookup: CDR1 SGHTA, CDR2 FQGNSA. Trimming left V 1 base short and J 2 bases short, with 14 bases between. This CDR3 contains 16 residues.

This clonotype was observed a few times. J is TRBJ2-3 and V is TRBV25-1; 9 nucleotides line up with TRBD2. With V trimmed by 1 base and J by 5 bases, 4 bases remained unmatched. The CDR3 has 15 residues. The germline V gene has CDR1 MGHDK and CDR2 SYGVNS. CDR3 in DNA: TGTGCCAGCAGTGAATGGCTAGCGGGATTAGATACGCAGTATTTT. Protein: CASSEWLAGLDTQYF.

J is TRBJ1-2 and V is TRBV7-2; D uncertain. CDR1 is SGHTA and CDR2 is FQGNSA in the germline V gene. Deletions cut 7 bases from V and 0 bases from J, with 9 bases between. CDR3 length equals 13 residues. CDR3 nucleotides: TGTGCCAGCACCTCACAGACTAACTATGGCTACACCTTC. It yields the protein CASTSQTNYGYTF.

This clonotype was counted a few times. This chain uses TRBV2 with TRBJ2-3, with a tentative D call TRBD2 (5 bases). The germline V and J ends were trimmed by 9 bases and 1 base, with 20 bases remaining between them. The CDR3 covers 16 residues. Germline-derived CDR1 and CDR2 are SNHLY and FYNNEI. The CDR3 bases are TGTGCCAGTGGTGCCCAACTACCAGCGGGCACAGATACGCAGTATTTT. It specifies CASGAQLPAGTDTQYF.

The chain joins TRBV6-6 to TRBJ2-5; the D is unclear. V was shortened by 8 bases and J by 2 bases, with 6 bases between the two germline ends. Germline V CDR1 and CDR2: MNHNY, SVGAGI (reference sequence). The CDR3 has 11 amino acids. The DNA for the CDR3 is TGTGCCAGCGCGGTACAAGAGACCCAGTACTTC. Amino acids: CASAVQETQYF.

The chain uses TRBV11-2 and TRBJ2-7; D is undetermined. Trimming shortened V by 1 base and J by 0 bases, and 10 bases separated the two germline ends. CDR3 length: 15 amino acids. Germline CDR1 is SGHAT and CDR2 is FQNNGV. This CDR3 is CASSLVDRSSYEQYV. As DNA, the CDR3 is TGTGCCAGCAGCTTAGTGGACCGGAGCTCCTACGAGCAGTACGTC.

CDR3 loop: CASTNTGVEAFF. The CDR3 bases are TGTGCCAGCACCAACACAGGGGTTGAAGCTTTCTTT. The chain links TRBV12-3 or TRBV12-4 to TRBJ1-1, with TRBD1 matching 7 bases. CDR3 size: 12 residues. J lost 7 bases, V lost 7 bases, and 6 bases had no gene match.

The V call is TRBV10-3, the J call TRBJ2-1; 7 bases are a match to TRBD2. From germline, CDR1 is ENHRY and CDR2 SYGVKD. This CDR3 region has 13 residues. V lost 4 bases to trimming and J lost 6 bases; unmatched junction nucleotides: 3. The CDR3, as DNA: TGTGCCATCAGTGGGGGGGGAGGCAATGAGCAGTTCTTC. This translates into CAISGGGGNEQFF.

V usage is TRBV19 and J usage is TRBJ2-1, with D unresolved. The CDR3 contains 16 residues. Germline CDR1 and CDR2: LNHDA and SQIVND (reference sequence). Deletions cut 3 bases from V and 5 bases from J, with 17 bases between. The CDR3 spells CASSIRPSPADNEQFF. In DNA form, the CDR3 reads TGTGCCAGTAGTATCCGACCCTCTCCGGCCGACAATGAGCAGTTCTTC.

This clonotype appeared many times. This chain uses TRBV24-1 with TRBJ2-1, with 12 nucleotides matching TRBD2. V lost 0 bases and J lost 7; bases outside the gene matches: 9. The CDR3 loop spans 18 amino acids. Germline CDR1 is KGHDR and CDR2 is SFDVKD. The CDR3 protein is CATSDLDPLAGGVNEQFF. Written as DNA, the CDR3 is TGTGCCACCAGTGATTTGGACCCCCTAGCGGGAGGGGTGAATGAGCAGTTCTTC.

This clonotype has only a few counts. CDR3 sequence: CATSDPGGGEQFF. In DNA form, the CDR3 reads TGTGCCACCAGTGACCCAGGGGGCGGTGAGCAGTTCTTC. The chain is built from TRBV24-1 and TRBJ2-1; 8 nucleotides match TRBD1. The CDR3 is made up of 13 amino acids. V trimming: 4 bases; J trimming: 9 bases; junction bases outside the gene matches: 4. Germline-derived CDR1 and CDR2 are KGHDR and SFDVKD.

The chain is built from TRBV6-1 and TRBJ2-2; 7 bases align to TRBD1. V gave up 5 bases and J gave up 3 bases; unmatched junction bases: 6. The CDR3 consists of 15 residues. Germline lookup yields CDR1 MNHNS and CDR2 SASEGT. The CDR3 here is CASSPPGQHTGELFF. Written as DNA, the CDR3 is TGTGCCAGCAGTCCACCGGGACAGCACACCGGGGAGCTGTTTTTT.

This clonotype appeared a few times. J is TRBJ2-2 and V is TRBV11-2, with 8 bases matching TRBD2. Germline CDR1 and CDR2: SGHAT and FQNNGV. V was pared by 6 bases and J by 5 bases, with 8 bases of the junction left unmatched. The CDR3 contains 15 residues. This chain's CDR3 is CASRPPGLVTGELFF. The CDR3 nucleotides read TGTGCCAGCAGACCACCGGGACTAGTGACCGGGGAGCTGTTTTTT.

A few counts support this clonotype. The gene calls are TRBV3-1 and TRBJ2-1; 11 nucleotides match TRBD2. V gave up 5 bases and J gave up 7 bases; unmatched junction bases: 4. CDR3 size: 14 residues. Germline V gene sequence: CDR1 LGHDT, CDR2 YNNKEL (reference sequence). Written as DNA, the CDR3 is TGTGCCAGCAGCAACCGACTAGCGGGGAATGAGCAGTTCTTC. It specifies CASSNRLAGNEQFF.

The chain employs TRBV9 and TRBJ2-5; D is possibly TRBD1 or TRBD2 (5 bases each). Germline V gene lookup returns CDR1 SGDLS and CDR2 YYNGEE. The CDR3 contains 14 residues. Trimming left V 0 bases short and J 4 bases short, with 10 bases between. DNA for the CDR3: TGTGCCAGCAGCGTAGGGAGAGGGGTAGAGACCCAGTACTTC. Protein sequence: CASSVGRGVETQYF. The full variable domain, with the rest looked up from reference TRBV9 and TRBJ2-5, is DSGVTQTPKHLITATGQRVTLRCSPRSGDLSVYWYQQSLDQGLQFLIQYYNGEERAKGNILERFSAQQFPDLHSELNLSSLELGDSALYFCASSVGRGVETQYFGPGTRLLVL.